This T cell receptor beta chain was sequenced for a study of blood T cell repertoires in COVID-19. On the study more broadly: Whether acute or convalescent, the COVID-19 samples came from the United States, Italy and Spain.

The table came from immunoSEQ multiplex PCR; TCRdb's copy has only in-frame clones and leaves some out. The sample has hundreds of thousands of clones, more than 75% seen once. This study enrolled people aged about 18 to 100 from approximately 25 US geographic areas. The clonotype originates from a man aged 40-49 years who had recovered from COVID-19. The specimen was PBMCs or T cells enriched from blood (not recorded which).

The CDR3: CASSSPPGQAVLNTEAFF. The DNA of the CDR3 is TGTGCCAGCAGCTCTCCCCCGGGACAGGCTGTTCTTAACACTGAAGCTTTCTTT. This sequence joins TRBV7-2 and TRBJ1-1; the match to TRBD1 covers 8 bases. V trimming: 4 bases; J trimming: 2 bases; junction bases outside the gene matches: 15. The CDR3 totals 18 residues. Germline V lookup: CDR1 SGHTA, CDR2 FQGNSA. The whole variable domain, remainder taken from reference TRBV7-2 and TRBJ1-1, is GAGVSQSPSNKVTEKGKDVELRCDPISGHTALYWYRQSLGQGLEFLIYFQGNSAPDKSGLPSDRFSAERTGGSVSTLTIQRTQQEDSAVYLCASSSPPGQAVLNTEAFFGQGTRLTVV.